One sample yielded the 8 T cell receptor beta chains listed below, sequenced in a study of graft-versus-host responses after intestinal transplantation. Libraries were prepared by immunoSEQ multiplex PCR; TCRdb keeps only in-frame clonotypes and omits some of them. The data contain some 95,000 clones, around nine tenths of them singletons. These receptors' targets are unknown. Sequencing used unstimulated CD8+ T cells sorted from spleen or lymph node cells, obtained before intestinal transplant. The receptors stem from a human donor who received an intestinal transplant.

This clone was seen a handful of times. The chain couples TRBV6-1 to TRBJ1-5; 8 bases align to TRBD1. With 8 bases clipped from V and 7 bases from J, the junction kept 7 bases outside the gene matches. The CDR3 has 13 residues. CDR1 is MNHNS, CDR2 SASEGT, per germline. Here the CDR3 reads CASGDRWNQPQHF. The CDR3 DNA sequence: TGTGCCAGCGGGGACAGGTGGAACCAGCCCCAGCATTTT.

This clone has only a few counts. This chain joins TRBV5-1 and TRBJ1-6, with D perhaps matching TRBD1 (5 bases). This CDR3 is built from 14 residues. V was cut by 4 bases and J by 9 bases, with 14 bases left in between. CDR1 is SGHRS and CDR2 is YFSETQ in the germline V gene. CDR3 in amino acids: CASSLPGLGSPLHF. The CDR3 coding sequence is TGCGCCAGCAGCCTACCGGGACTTGGTTCACCCCTCCACTTT.

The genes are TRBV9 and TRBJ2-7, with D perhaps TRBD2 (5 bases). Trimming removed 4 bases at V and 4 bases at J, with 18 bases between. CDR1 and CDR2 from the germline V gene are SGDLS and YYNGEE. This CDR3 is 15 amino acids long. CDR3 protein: CASSLSGGSQYEQYF. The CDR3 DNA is TGTGCCAGCAGCCTTTCAGGAGGCTCCCAATACGAGCAGTACTTC.

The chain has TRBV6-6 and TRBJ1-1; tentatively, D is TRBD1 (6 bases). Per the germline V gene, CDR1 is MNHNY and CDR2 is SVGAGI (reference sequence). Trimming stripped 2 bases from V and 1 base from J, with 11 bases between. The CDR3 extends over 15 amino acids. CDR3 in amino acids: CASSYGGAENTEAFF. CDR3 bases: TGTGCCAGCAGTTACGGGGGGGCGGAGAACACTGAAGCTTTCTTT.

CDR3 residues: CASRRGNEQFF. The CDR3 DNA follows: TGTGCCAGCCGGCGGGGGAATGAGCAGTTCTTC. The V and J genes are TRBV6-5 and TRBJ2-1; the match to TRBD2 covers 7 bases. The J segment lost 7 bases and the V segment lost 8 bases, leaving 2 bases of the junction unmatched. The CDR3 totals 11 residues. Germline CDR1 reads MNHEY; CDR2 reads SVGAGI.

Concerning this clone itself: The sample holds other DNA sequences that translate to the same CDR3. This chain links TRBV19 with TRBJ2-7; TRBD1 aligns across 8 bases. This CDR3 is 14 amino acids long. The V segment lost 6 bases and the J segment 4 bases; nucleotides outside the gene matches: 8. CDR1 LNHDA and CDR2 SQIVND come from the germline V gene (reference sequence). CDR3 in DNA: TGTGCCAGTAGCCCCGGGACAGGAAGTTACGAGCAGTACTTC. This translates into CASSPGTGSYEQYF.

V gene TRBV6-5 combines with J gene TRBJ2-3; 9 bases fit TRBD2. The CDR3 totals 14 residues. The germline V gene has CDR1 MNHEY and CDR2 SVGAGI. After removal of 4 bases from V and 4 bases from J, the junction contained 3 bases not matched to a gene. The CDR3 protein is CASSLLAGPDTQYF. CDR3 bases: TGTGCCAGCAGTTTGCTAGCGGGACCAGATACGCAGTATTTT.

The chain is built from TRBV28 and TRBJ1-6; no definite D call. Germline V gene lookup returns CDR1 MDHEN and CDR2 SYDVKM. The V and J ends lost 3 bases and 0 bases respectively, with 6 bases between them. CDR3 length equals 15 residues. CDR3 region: CASSFESSYNSPLHF. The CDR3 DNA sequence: TGTGCCAGCAGTTTTGAGAGCTCCTATAATTCACCCCTCCACTTT.